A selection of T cell receptor beta chains follows, all from one sample in a study of blood T cell repertoires in COVID-19. Data came from immunoSEQ multiplex PCR; TCRdb stores just in-frame clones and leaves some out. The sample has approximately 190,000 clones; roughly 87% are singletons. Specimen: peripheral blood. The receptors stem from a woman aged 40-49 years with acute or convalescent COVID-19. The CDR3 runs from the conserved cysteine through the conserved F or W. The D gene is left open where the match is weak. Clone size, where shown, is once, few, many, or a class for clones that have expanded.

v_call: TRBV7-2
clone_size: -
d_call: TRBD2
j_call: TRBJ2-7
cdr3_aa: CASSFVGGAGEQYF
cdr3_nt: TGTGCCAGCAGCTTCGTCGGGGGGGCCGGTGAGCAGTACTTC

v_call: TRBV18
clone_size: -
d_call: -
j_call: TRBJ1-4
cdr3_aa: CASSRGGTNEKLFF
cdr3_nt: TGTGCCAGCTCACGGGGGGGCACTAATGAAAAACTGTTTTTT

v_call: TRBV28
clone_size: -
d_call: -
j_call: TRBJ2-1
cdr3_aa: CASSWGLGPSGHNEQFF
cdr3_nt: TGTGCCAGCAGCTGGGGACTGGGACCTTCGGGGCACAATGAGCAGTTCTTC

v_call: TRBV2
clone_size: few
d_call: -
j_call: TRBJ2-6
cdr3_aa: CASSPEAGANVLTF
cdr3_nt: TGTGCCAGCAGCCCCGAGGCTGGGGCCAACGTCCTGACTTTC

v_call: TRBV3-1/TRBV3-2
clone_size: -
d_call: TRBD1
j_call: TRBJ1-1
cdr3_aa: CASSQATGARTEAFF
cdr3_nt: TGTGCCAGCAGCCAAGCCACAGGGGCGCGAACTGAAGCTTTCTTT

v_call: TRBV19
clone_size: -
d_call: -
j_call: TRBJ2-4
cdr3_aa: CASSQGEVGKNIQYF
cdr3_nt: TGTGCCAGTAGTCAGGGGGAGGTGGGCAAAAACATTCAGTACTTC

v_call: TRBV5-1
clone_size: once
d_call: TRBD2
j_call: TRBJ2-7
cdr3_aa: CASSSGTTSYEQYF
cdr3_nt: TGCGCCAGCAGTTCCGGGACTACCTCCTACGAGCAGTACTTC

v_call: TRBV5-1
clone_size: -
d_call: -
j_call: TRBJ2-3
cdr3_aa: CASTLQGTDTQYF
cdr3_nt: TGCGCCAGCACCTTACAGGGCACAGATACGCAGTATTTT

v_call: TRBV7-8
clone_size: many
d_call: -
j_call: TRBJ1-1
cdr3_aa: CASSLDREFEAFF
cdr3_nt: TGTGCCAGCAGCTTAGACAGGGAATTTGAAGCTTTCTTT

v_call: TRBV7-3
clone_size: -
d_call: TRBD2
j_call: TRBJ2-5
cdr3_aa: CASSPRLAPQETQYF
cdr3_nt: TGTGCCAGCAGTCCGAGACTAGCCCCGCAAGAGACCCAGTACTTC

v_call: TRBV6-5
clone_size: -
d_call: TRBD1
j_call: TRBJ1-2
cdr3_aa: CASRYDRGYGYTF
cdr3_nt: TGTGCCAGCAGATATGACAGGGGCTATGGCTACACCTTC

v_call: TRBV19
clone_size: -
d_call: -
j_call: TRBJ1-6
cdr3_aa: CASRTVFGGDSPLHF
cdr3_nt: TGTGCCAGTAGAACGGTCTTCGGCGGCGATTCACCCCTCCACTTT

v_call: TRBV30
clone_size: -
d_call: TRBD2
j_call: TRBJ2-7
cdr3_aa: CAWRGSGSYEQYF
cdr3_nt: TGTGCCTGGAGGGGTAGCGGGAGCTACGAGCAGTACTTC

v_call: TRBV4-2
clone_size: -
d_call: TRBD1
j_call: TRBJ2-7
cdr3_aa: CASSQDPGQGFNEQYF
cdr3_nt: TGTGCCAGCAGCCAAGATCCCGGACAGGGTTTTAACGAGCAGTACTTC

v_call: TRBV4-2
clone_size: few
d_call: -
j_call: TRBJ1-2
cdr3_aa: CASSQDLQTYGYTF
cdr3_nt: TGTGCCAGCAGCCAAGATCTACAGACCTATGGCTACACCTTC

v_call: TRBV3-1/TRBV3-2
clone_size: -
d_call: -
j_call: TRBJ1-2
cdr3_aa: CASSQGANDYYGYTF
cdr3_nt: TGTGCCAGCAGCCAGGGAGCTAATGACTACTATGGCTACACCTTC

v_call: TRBV28
clone_size: once
d_call: TRBD1
j_call: TRBJ1-2
cdr3_aa: CASRLGQGVYGYTF
cdr3_nt: TGTGCCAGCAGATTGGGACAGGGGGTCTATGGCTACACCTTC

v_call: TRBV2
clone_size: once
d_call: TRBD1
j_call: TRBJ2-1
cdr3_aa: CASSGDRAAYNEQFF
cdr3_nt: TGTGCCAGCAGCGGGGACAGGGCAGCCTACAATGAGCAGTTCTTC

v_call: TRBV4-2
clone_size: -
d_call: TRBD1
j_call: TRBJ1-1
cdr3_aa: CASSQDRQGWVTEAFF
cdr3_nt: TGTGCCAGCAGCCAGGACAGACAGGGGTGGGTAACTGAAGCTTTCTTT

v_call: TRBV19
clone_size: many
d_call: -
j_call: TRBJ2-7
cdr3_aa: CASSPQFTSYEQYF
cdr3_nt: TGTGCCAGTAGTCCCCAGTTTACATCCTACGAGCAGTACTTC

v_call: TRBV5-1
clone_size: many
d_call: -
j_call: TRBJ1-6
cdr3_aa: CASSLVVSSYNSPLHF
cdr3_nt: TGCGCCAGCAGCTTGGTGGTTAGCTCCTATAATTCACCCCTCCACTTT

v_call: TRBV5-1
clone_size: once
d_call: TRBD2
j_call: TRBJ2-5
cdr3_aa: CASSTRLAGAIETQYF
cdr3_nt: TGCGCCAGCAGCACCCGACTAGCGGGGGCAATAGAGACCCAGTACTTC

v_call: TRBV20-1
clone_size: -
d_call: TRBD2
j_call: TRBJ2-3
cdr3_aa: CSASLQRGINTDTQYF
cdr3_nt: TGCAGTGCTAGTCTCCAGCGGGGGATAAACACAGATACGCAGTATTTT

v_call: TRBV11-3
clone_size: -
d_call: TRBD2
j_call: TRBJ2-2
cdr3_aa: CASSPSGTNTGELFF
cdr3_nt: TGTGCCAGCAGCCCTAGCGGTACGAACACCGGGGAGCTGTTTTTT

v_call: TRBV2
clone_size: -
d_call: TRBD1
j_call: TRBJ1-1
cdr3_aa: CASMTGTEAFF
cdr3_nt: TGTGCCAGCATGACAGGGACTGAAGCTTTCTTT

v_call: TRBV5-1
clone_size: few
d_call: -
j_call: TRBJ1-2
cdr3_aa: CASSLAGGDYGYTF
cdr3_nt: TGCGCCAGCAGCTTGGCGGGGGGCGACTATGGCTACACCTTC

v_call: TRBV19
clone_size: -
d_call: TRBD1
j_call: TRBJ1-5
cdr3_aa: CASKDRGLGANQPQHF
cdr3_nt: TGTGCCAGCAAGGACAGGGGGCTAGGAGCAAATCAGCCCCAGCATTTT

v_call: TRBV19
clone_size: -
d_call: -
j_call: TRBJ2-1
cdr3_aa: CASSIIRSYNEQFF
cdr3_nt: TGTGCCAGTAGTATCATTCGGTCCTACAATGAGCAGTTCTTC

v_call: TRBV6-5
clone_size: -
d_call: -
j_call: TRBJ1-2
cdr3_aa: CASSYRAGDYYTF
cdr3_nt: TGTGCCAGCAGTTACCGCGCCGGAGATTACTACACCTTC

v_call: TRBV18
clone_size: -
d_call: -
j_call: TRBJ1-4
cdr3_aa: CASSATGRLFF
cdr3_nt: TGTGCCAGCTCAGCAACAGGGCGGCTGTTTTTT

v_call: TRBV28
clone_size: -
d_call: TRBD1
j_call: TRBJ2-5
cdr3_aa: CASSQRTGRETQYF
cdr3_nt: TGTGCCAGCAGCCAAAGGACAGGGAGAGAGACCCAGTACTTC